These 19 T cell receptor beta chains were all obtained from the same sample, sequenced in a study of T cell responses to AZD1222 COVID-19 vaccine. Data came from immunoSEQ multiplex PCR; TCRdb stores just in-frame clones and leaves some out. The data contain approximately 130,000 clones, approximately 80% of them seen just once; the ten biggest clones take up about 29%. This specimen was peripheral blood, taken 28 days after the second AZD1222 dose. Every receptor here comes from an adult who received the AZD1222 COVID-19 vaccine.

About this clone: The same CDR3 also results from other DNA sequences found in this sample. CDR3 nucleotides: TGCGCCAGCAGCTCGGGGGGGACAGCGAACACTGAAGCTTTCTTT. The encoded protein is CASSSGGTANTEAFF. The gene calls are TRBV5-1 and TRBJ1-1; TRBD1 aligns across 7 bases. Unmatched junction bases numbered 6, after V lost 3 bases and J lost 1 base. Germline V CDR1 and CDR2: SGHRS, YFSETQ. The CDR3 runs 15 residues. The full variable domain, rest sourced from reference TRBV5-1 and TRBJ1-1, is KAGVTQTPRYLIKTRGQQVTLSCSPISGHRSVSWYQQTPGQGLQFLFEYFSETQRNKGNFPGRFSGRQFSNSRSEMNVSTLELGDSALYLCASSSGGTANTEAFFGQGTRLTVV.

This clone was recorded once. The rearrangement uses TRBV25-1 and TRBJ2-1; 9 nucleotides line up with TRBD2. The junction had 8 bases not matched to a gene; V was cut back by 7 bases and J by 1 base. This CDR3 has 16 residues. Per germline, CDR1 MGHDK and CDR2 SYGVNS. The CDR3 DNA sequence: TGTGCCAGCACCGAGGGCGGGGGGGCTTCCTACAATGAGCAGTTCTTC. Its translation is CASTEGGGASYNEQFF.

A remark on this clone: One junction end does not reproduce the germline sequence, and a read error may be involved. This chain connects TRBV5-8 to TRBJ1-6; D gene ambiguous. Germline CDR1 reads SGHTS; CDR2 reads YDEGEE. This CDR3 contains 14 residues. CDR3: CASSLVSGPSSLHF. CDR3 DNA sequence: TGTGCCAGCAGCTTGGTGTCAGGCCCTTCATCCCTCCACTTT.

For the CDR3, the DNA is TGTGCCAGCAGCTTAGCAGGGCTCGGGGATACGCAGTATTTT. It specifies CASSLAGLGDTQYF. The chain couples TRBV5-4 to TRBJ2-3; maybe TRBD1 (5 bases). Trimming stripped 2 bases from V and 6 bases from J, with 13 bases between. The CDR3 is 14 amino acids. CDR1 is SGHNT, CDR2 YYREEE, per germline (reference sequence).

The gene calls are TRBV4-1 and TRBJ1-1; no firm D call. Germline CDR1 MGHRA, CDR2 YSYEKL. This CDR3 contains 15 residues. V lost 4 bases and J lost 4, with 16 bases in between. The CDR3 sequence is CASSLKGSASTEAFF. CDR3 DNA sequence: TGCGCCAGCAGCCTTAAGGGCAGCGCCAGCACTGAAGCTTTCTTT.

A note on this clone: Relative to the germline gene, one junction end is altered; a read error may explain this. The chain employs TRBV7-8 and TRBJ1-2; no clear D gene. This CDR3 is built from 14 residues. Germline V gene data show CDR1 as SGHVS and CDR2 as FQNEAQ. The CDR3 DNA reads TGTGCCAGCAGCTTAATCCGGGATAAGAGCGTTCAAGGTTTC. Encoded protein: CASSLIRDKSVQGF.

The chain has TRBV18 and TRBJ1-4, with D possibly matching TRBD1 (5 bases). The germline gives CDR1 KGHSH, CDR2 LQKENI. With 3 bases removed from V and 7 bases from J, the gap between germline ends came to 12 bases. The CDR3 extends over 14 amino acids. The CDR3 bases are TGTGCCAGCTCACCGAGGCAGGGAGGTGAAAAACTGTTTTTT. Encoded protein: CASSPRQGGEKLFF.

The chain joins TRBV6-4 to TRBJ2-3, with 8 bases aligning to TRBD1. CDR3 length: 13 amino acids. Germline-derived CDR1 and CDR2 are MRHNA and SNTAGT. The V segment lost 8 bases and the J segment 2 bases; nucleotides outside the gene matches: 3. CDR3 residues: CASGQGNTDTQYF. In DNA form, the CDR3 reads TGTGCCAGCGGACAGGGAAACACAGATACGCAGTATTTT.

The gene calls are TRBV4-2 and TRBJ2-2; D may correspond to TRBD1 or TRBD2 (5 bases each). From germline, CDR1 is LGHNA and CDR2 YNFKEQ. The germline V and J ends were trimmed by 1 base and 4 bases, with 10 bases remaining between them. The CDR3 totals 15 residues. CDR3 loop: CASSQARDPTGELFF. The CDR3 DNA follows: TGTGCCAGCAGCCAAGCCCGGGACCCCACCGGGGAGCTGTTTTTT.

The V gene is TRBV10-3, the J gene TRBJ2-7, with 7 bases fitting TRBD1. Germline V gene sequence: CDR1 ENHRY, CDR2 SYGVKD. This CDR3 is 12 amino acids long. With 6 bases clipped from V and 3 bases from J, the junction kept 2 bases outside the gene matches. The chain's CDR3 is CAIRGDSYEQYF. In nucleotides, the CDR3 is TGTGCCATCAGGGGGGACAGCTACGAGCAGTACTTC.

The chain has TRBV5-6 and TRBJ2-5, with 7 bases identical to TRBD1. With V trimmed by 2 bases and J by 5 bases, 12 bases remained unmatched. The V gene's germline CDR1 is SGHDT and CDR2 YYEEEE. The CDR3 has 16 amino acids. CDR3 protein: CASSLLRQGWGETQYF. For the CDR3, the DNA is TGTGCCAGCAGCTTACTCCGACAGGGTTGGGGGGAGACCCAGTACTTC.

This chain joins TRBV28 and TRBJ1-1; D unresolved. With 2 bases removed from V and 11 bases from J, the gap between germline ends came to 12 bases. The CDR3 has 12 amino acids. Germline loops: CDR1 MDHEN, CDR2 SYDVKM. CDR3 sequence reads: CASSLNTPSAFF. The CDR3 nucleotides read TGTGCCAGCAGTTTAAATACCCCGTCGGCTTTCTTT.

This clone was seen more than once but under ten times. This chain uses TRBV12-2 with TRBJ2-7; TRBD1, the table's D call, lacks a check against the DNA. TRBV12-2 is a pseudogene segment. This CDR3 comprises 15 residues. The CDR3 nucleotides read TGTGCAAGTCGCTTACGTCTCGGACAGTCCTACGAGCAGTACTTC. Protein: CASRLRLGQSYEQYF.

J is TRBJ2-7 and V is TRBV10-2, with D possibly matching TRBD1 (5 bases). CDR1 and CDR2 from the germline V gene are WSHSY and SAAADI. This CDR3 has 12 amino acids. V shed 5 bases and J shed 3 bases, with 8 bases lying between them. In DNA, the CDR3 is TGCGCCAGCAGTCTCCAGGGCTACGAGCAGTACTTC. It encodes CASSLQGYEQYF.

This clone was seen a few times. The CDR3 region has the DNA TGTGCCATCACCTGGACCGGGAACACTGAAGCTTTCTTT. It is translated as CAITWTGNTEAFF. The V call is TRBV10-3, the J call TRBJ1-1; D is unresolved. V lost 7 bases and J lost 1, with 10 bases in between. The V gene's germline CDR1 is ENHRY and CDR2 SYGVKD. The CDR3 has 13 amino acids.

This sequence joins TRBV7-2 and TRBJ1-3, with TRBD1 matching 12 bases. V trimming: 5 bases; J trimming: 3 bases; junction bases outside the gene matches: 2. CDR3 length: 15 amino acids. Germline CDR1 SGHTA, CDR2 FQGNSA. The CDR3 region has the DNA TGTGCCAGCAGCCGGGACAGGGGGCTTGGAAACACCATATATTTT. Amino acid sequence: CASSRDRGLGNTIYF.

This chain connects TRBV24-1 to TRBJ2-2; D may correspond to TRBD1 or TRBD2 (6 bases each). The CDR3 sequence is 16 residues long. Trimming stripped 2 bases from V and 1 base from J, with 10 bases between. Looked up from germline, CDR1 is KGHDR and CDR2 is SFDVKD. The CDR3 DNA reads as TGTGCCACCAGTGATTGGAGGGGGGAGAACACCGGGGAGCTGTTTTTT. This encodes CATSDWRGENTGELFF.

This clone came up once. This rearrangement joins TRBV15 to TRBJ2-6, with D uncertain. Looked up from germline, CDR1 is LNHNV and CDR2 is YYDKDF (reference sequence). V was shortened by 0 bases and J by 4 bases, with 10 bases between the two germline ends. The CDR3 length is 16 residues. For the CDR3, the DNA is TGTGCCACCAGCAGAGACCTCCTCACCGGGGCCAACGTCCTGACTTTC. Amino acid sequence: CATSRDLLTGANVLTF.

This chain uses TRBV18 with TRBJ2-5; TRBD2 agrees at 15 bases. The CDR3 totals 16 residues. The germline CDR1 and CDR2 sequences are KGHSH and LQKENI. V trimming: 5 bases; J trimming: 3 bases; junction bases outside the gene matches: 4. DNA of the CDR3: TGTGCCAGCTCATCACGGACTAGCGGGGGGGAAGAGACCCAGTACTTC. Its translation is CASSSRTSGGEETQYF. Using reference TRBV18 and TRBJ2-5 for the parts outside the CDR3, the full variable domain is NAGVMQNPRHLVRRRGQEARLRCSPMKGHSHVYWYRQLPEEGLKFMVYLQKENIIDESGMPKERFSAEFPKEGPSILRIQQVVRGDSAAYFCASSSRTSGGEETQYFGPGTRLLVL.